This entry features one T cell receptor beta chain sequence. Antigen unknown. CDR3 size: 12 residues. Deletions cut 6 bases from V and 5 bases from J, with 11 bases between. CDR1 and CDR2 (germline): MNHEY, SVGEGT. This sample is part of a study of T cells after yellow fever vaccination. Findings and limits, study-wide: Reappearance after the booster was observed for most primary-vaccination clones (roughly 97% CD4, roughly 90% CD8).

A single record per CDR3 protein comes from TCRdb applying MiXCR to the 5' RACE reads. The table has 300,000 or so distinct CDR3 sequences, about an eighth seen once. The sequencing used CD4+ T cells sorted from PBMCs, collected 45 days after the yellow fever booster vaccination. The V gene is TRBV6-2 or TRBV6-3, the J gene TRBJ2-7, with D possibly called TRBD1 or TRBD2 (5 bases each). This TCR derives from a man younger than 45 who received the YFV17D yellow fever vaccine. CDR3 residues: CASRSGTHEQYF. CDR3 bases: TGTGCCAGCAGGTCCGGGACCCACGAGCAGTACTTC.